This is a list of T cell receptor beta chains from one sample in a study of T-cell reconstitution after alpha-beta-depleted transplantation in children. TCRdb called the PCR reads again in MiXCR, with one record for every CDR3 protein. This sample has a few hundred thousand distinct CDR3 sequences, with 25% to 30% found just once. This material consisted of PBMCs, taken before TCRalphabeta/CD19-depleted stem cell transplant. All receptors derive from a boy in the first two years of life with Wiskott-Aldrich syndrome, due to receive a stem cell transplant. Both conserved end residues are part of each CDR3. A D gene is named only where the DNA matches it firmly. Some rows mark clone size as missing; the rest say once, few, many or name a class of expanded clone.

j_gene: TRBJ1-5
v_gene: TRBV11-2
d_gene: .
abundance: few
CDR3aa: CASSFKPWGQPQHF
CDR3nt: TGTGCCAGCAGCTTCAAGCCATGGGGGCAGCCCCAGCATTTT

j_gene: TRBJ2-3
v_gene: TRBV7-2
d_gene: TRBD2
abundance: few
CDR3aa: CASSSLAGNTDTQYF
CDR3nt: TGTGCCAGCAGCTCACTAGCGGGTAACACAGATACGCAGTATTTT

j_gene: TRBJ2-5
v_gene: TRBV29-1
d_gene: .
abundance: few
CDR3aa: CSVVPFGASPIQETQYF
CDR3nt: TGCAGCGTTGTACCCTTTGGGGCTAGCCCGATACAAGAGACCCAGTACTTC

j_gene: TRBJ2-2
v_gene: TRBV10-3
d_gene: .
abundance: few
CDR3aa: CANRISNTGELFF
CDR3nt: TGTGCCAACCGAATTAGTAACACCGGGGAGCTGTTTTTT

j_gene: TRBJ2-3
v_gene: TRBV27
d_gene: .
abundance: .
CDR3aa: CASSTYRFQSTDTQYF
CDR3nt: TGTGCCAGCAGTACCTACAGGTTTCAGAGCACAGATACGCAGTATTTT

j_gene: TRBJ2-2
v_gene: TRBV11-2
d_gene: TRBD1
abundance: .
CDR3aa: CASYGTGDTRELFF
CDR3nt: TGTGCCTCTTACGGGACAGGTGATACCCGGGAGCTGTTTTTT

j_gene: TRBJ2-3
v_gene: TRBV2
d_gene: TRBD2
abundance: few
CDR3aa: CASIAGLGTDTQYF
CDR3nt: TGTGCCAGCATCGCCGGACTAGGCACAGATACGCAGTATTTT

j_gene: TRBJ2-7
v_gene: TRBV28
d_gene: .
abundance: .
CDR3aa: CASTHGAATYEQYF
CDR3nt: TGTGCCAGCACCCATGGTGCTGCAACCTACGAGCAGTACTTC

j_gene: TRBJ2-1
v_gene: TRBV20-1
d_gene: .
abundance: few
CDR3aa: CSARERGAGYNEQFF
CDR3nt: TGCAGTGCTAGGGAACGGGGGGCAGGGTACAATGAGCAGTTCTTC

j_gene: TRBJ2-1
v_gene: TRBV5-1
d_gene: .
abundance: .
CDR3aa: CASSLAVLNEQFF
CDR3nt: TGCGCCAGCAGCTTGGCCGTTTTGAATGAGCAGTTCTTC

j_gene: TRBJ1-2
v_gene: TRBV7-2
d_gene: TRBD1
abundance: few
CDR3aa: CASSYGQEPYGYTF
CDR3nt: TGTGCCAGCAGCTACGGACAGGAGCCCTATGGCTACACCTTC

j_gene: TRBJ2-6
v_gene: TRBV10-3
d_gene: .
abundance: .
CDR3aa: CAISDPVGGRGANVLTF
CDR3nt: TGTGCCATCAGTGACCCCGTGGGCGGGCGCGGGGCCAACGTCCTGACTTTC

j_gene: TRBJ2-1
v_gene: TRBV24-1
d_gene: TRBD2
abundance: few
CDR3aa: CATGFGVGGNEQFF
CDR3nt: TGTGCCACGGGCTTTGGTGTGGGAGGGAATGAGCAGTTCTTC

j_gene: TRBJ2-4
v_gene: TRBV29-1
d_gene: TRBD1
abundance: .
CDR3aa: CSVGWTGAIQYF
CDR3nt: TGCAGCGTTGGGTGGACAGGGGCCATTCAGTACTTC

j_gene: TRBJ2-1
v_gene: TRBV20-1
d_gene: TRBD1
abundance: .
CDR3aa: CSAGTKPQGATGNEQFF
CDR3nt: TGCAGTGCCGGAACTAAACCGCAGGGGGCTACAGGCAATGAGCAGTTCTTC

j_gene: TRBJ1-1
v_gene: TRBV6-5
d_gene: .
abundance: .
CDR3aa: CASSYRTNTEAFF
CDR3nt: TGTGCCAGCAGTTACAGGACGAACACTGAAGCTTTCTTT

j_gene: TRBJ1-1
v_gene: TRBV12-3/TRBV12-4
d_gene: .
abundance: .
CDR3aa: CASRSQIPNTEAFF
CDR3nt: TGTGCCAGCAGATCCCAAATACCGAACACTGAAGCTTTCTTT

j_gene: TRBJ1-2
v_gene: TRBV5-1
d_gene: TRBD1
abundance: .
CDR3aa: CASSSPGQARSYTF
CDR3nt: TGCGCCAGCAGCTCTCCAGGACAGGCTAGGAGCTACACCTTC

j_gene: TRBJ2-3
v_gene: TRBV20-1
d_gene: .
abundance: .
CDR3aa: CSSLSYTQYF
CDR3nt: TGCAGTTCCCTCTCATATACGCAGTATTTT

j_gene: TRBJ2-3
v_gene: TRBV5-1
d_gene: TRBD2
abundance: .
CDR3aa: CASRQGTSGGGDTQYF
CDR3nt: TGCGCCAGCAGACAAGGAACTAGCGGGGGTGGGGATACGCAGTATTTT

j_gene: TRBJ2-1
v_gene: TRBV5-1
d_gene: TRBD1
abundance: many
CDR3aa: CASSEDRGIANEQFF
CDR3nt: TGCGCCAGCAGCGAGGACAGGGGGATTGCCAATGAGCAGTTCTTC

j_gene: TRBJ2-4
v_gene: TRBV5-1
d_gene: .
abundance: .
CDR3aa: CASSLARGAENIQYF
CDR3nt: TGCGCCAGCAGCTTGGCTAGGGGGGCGGAGAACATTCAGTACTTC

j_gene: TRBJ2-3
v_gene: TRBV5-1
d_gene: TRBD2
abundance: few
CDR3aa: CASSPGTSGSSTDTQYF
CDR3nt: TGCGCCAGCAGCCCCGGGACTAGCGGATCCAGCACAGATACGCAGTATTTT

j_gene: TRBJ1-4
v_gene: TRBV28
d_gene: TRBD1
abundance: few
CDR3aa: CASSPPDRDEKLFF
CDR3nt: TGTGCCAGCAGTCCCCCGGACAGGGATGAAAAACTGTTTTTT

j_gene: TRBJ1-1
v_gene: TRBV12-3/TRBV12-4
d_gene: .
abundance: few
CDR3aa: CASSNPTDQGTNTEAFF
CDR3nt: TGTGCCAGCAGCAACCCCACCGATCAGGGGACGAACACTGAAGCTTTCTTT

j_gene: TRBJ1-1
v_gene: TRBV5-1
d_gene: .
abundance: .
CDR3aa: CASSSYLTENTEAFF
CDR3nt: TGCGCCAGCAGCTCCTACCTGACTGAGAACACTGAAGCTTTCTTT

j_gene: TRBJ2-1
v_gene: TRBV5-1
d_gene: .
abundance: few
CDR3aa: CASSLLLVVSYNEQFF
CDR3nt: TGCGCCAGCAGCTTGTTGTTAGTAGTGAGTTACAATGAGCAGTTCTTC

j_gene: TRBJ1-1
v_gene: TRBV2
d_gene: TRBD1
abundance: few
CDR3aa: CASNPQGGTEAFF
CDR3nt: TGTGCCAGCAATCCCCAGGGGGGCACTGAAGCTTTCTTT

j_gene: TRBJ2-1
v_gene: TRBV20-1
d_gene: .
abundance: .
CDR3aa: CSAQARGEQFF
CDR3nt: TGCAGTGCCCAGGCCAGGGGTGAGCAGTTCTTC

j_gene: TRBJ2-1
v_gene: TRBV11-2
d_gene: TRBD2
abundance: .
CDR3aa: CASSLVTGTSGRMNEQFF
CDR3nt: TGTGCCAGCAGCTTGGTTACCGGGACTAGCGGGAGAATGAATGAGCAGTTCTTC

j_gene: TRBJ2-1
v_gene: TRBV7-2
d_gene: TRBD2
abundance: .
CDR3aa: CASIPILARSSYNEQFF
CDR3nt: TGTGCCAGCATCCCTATACTAGCGAGGAGCTCCTACAATGAGCAGTTCTTC

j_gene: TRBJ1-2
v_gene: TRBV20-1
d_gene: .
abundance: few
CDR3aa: CSASQGTMQGGYTF
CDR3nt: TGCAGTGCTAGTCAGGGAACCATGCAGGGGGGCTACACCTTC

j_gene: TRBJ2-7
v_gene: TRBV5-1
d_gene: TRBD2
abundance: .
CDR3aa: CASSLARSGGFVYEQYF
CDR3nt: TGCGCCAGCAGCTTGGCACGAAGCGGGGGATTCGTATACGAGCAGTACTTC

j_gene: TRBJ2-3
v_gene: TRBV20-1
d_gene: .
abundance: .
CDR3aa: CSARTLQGGGDTQYF
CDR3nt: TGCAGTGCCCGGACCTTGCAGGGTGGGGGAGATACGCAGTATTTT

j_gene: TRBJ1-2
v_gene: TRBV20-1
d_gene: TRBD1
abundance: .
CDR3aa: CSAREWGQPFYGYTF
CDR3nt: TGCAGTGCTAGAGAGTGGGGACAGCCGTTCTATGGCTACACCTTC

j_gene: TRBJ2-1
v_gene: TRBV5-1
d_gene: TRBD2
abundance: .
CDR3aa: CASSKSSGGTYNEQFF
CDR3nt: TGCGCCAGCAGCAAATCTAGCGGAGGAACCTACAATGAGCAGTTCTTC

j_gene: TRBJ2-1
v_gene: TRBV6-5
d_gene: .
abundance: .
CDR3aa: CASSYDSGDYNEQFF
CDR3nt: TGTGCCAGCAGTTACGATTCGGGAGACTACAATGAGCAGTTCTTC

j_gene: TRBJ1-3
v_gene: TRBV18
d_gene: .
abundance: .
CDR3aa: CASSPTLLTSGFLSGNTIYF
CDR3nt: TGTGCCAGCTCACCGACCCTACTGACTTCAGGGTTCCTTTCTGGAAACACCATATATTTT

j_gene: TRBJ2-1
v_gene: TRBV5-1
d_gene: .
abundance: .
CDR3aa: CASSLNVGEAHEQFF
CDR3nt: TGCGCCAGCAGCTTGAATGTCGGGGAGGCCCATGAGCAGTTCTTC

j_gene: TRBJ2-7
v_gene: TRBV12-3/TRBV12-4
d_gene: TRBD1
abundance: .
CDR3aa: CASSLEGRGLEQYF
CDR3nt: TGTGCCAGCAGCCTCGAGGGAAGGGGGCTCGAGCAGTACTTC

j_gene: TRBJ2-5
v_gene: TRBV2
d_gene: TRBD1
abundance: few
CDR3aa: CAERRDRAQETQYF
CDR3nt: TGTGCCGAGAGACGGGACAGGGCCCAAGAGACCCAGTACTTC

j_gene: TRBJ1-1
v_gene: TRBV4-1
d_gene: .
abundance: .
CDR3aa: CASSQDSFNREAFF
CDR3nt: TGCGCCAGCAGCCAAGACAGCTTCAACAGGGAAGCTTTCTTT

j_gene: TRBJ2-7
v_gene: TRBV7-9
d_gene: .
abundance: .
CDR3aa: CASSLVGQTYEQYF
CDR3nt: TGTGCCAGCAGCTTAGTGGGCCAAACCTACGAGCAGTACTTC

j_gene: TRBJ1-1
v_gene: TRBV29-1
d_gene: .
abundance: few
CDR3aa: CIALRGGRNTEAFF
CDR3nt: TGCATCGCTCTAAGGGGCGGTAGGAACACTGAAGCTTTCTTT

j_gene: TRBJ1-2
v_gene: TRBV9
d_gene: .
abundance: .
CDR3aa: CASSHGPGVYGYTF
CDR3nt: TGTGCCAGCAGCCACGGGCCGGGGGTCTATGGCTACACCTTC

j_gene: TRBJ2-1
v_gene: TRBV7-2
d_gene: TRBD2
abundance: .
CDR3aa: CASSLAPSSSGVYNEQFF
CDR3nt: TGTGCCAGCAGCTTAGCGCCGTCATCTAGCGGAGTCTACAATGAGCAGTTCTTC